Sequencing of this T cell receptor (beta chain) was carried out in a study of T-cell reconstitution after alpha-beta-depleted transplantation in children. Using unique molecular identifiers, the investigators prepared the TCRbeta library. TCRdb processed the PCR reads anew with MiXCR; each CDR3 protein has one entry. The sample has fewer than 150,000 distinct CDR3 sequences, about a tenth seen once. Findings and limits, study-wide: From newly produced T cells came most of the T-cell counts and diversity one year after transplant. Some patients' high day-60 TCRbeta diversity was traced to surviving recipient T cells and thymic progenitors. Reportedly, alpha-beta T cells present about two months post-transplant originated from several hundred expanded clones of graft origin.

This clonotype was detected ten times or more. The antigen is not known. This receptor was identified in a girl in the first two years of life who had a stem cell transplant for combined immunodeficiency, so the T cells may come from the graft donor. This sample comprised PBMCs, mostly from graft donor cells, obtained 180 days after TCRalphabeta/CD19-depleted stem cell transplant.

The CDR3 region is CSATAVNSNQPQHF. The CDR3 region has the DNA TGCAGTGCTACGGCAGTAAATAGCAATCAGCCCCAGCATTTT. J is TRBJ1-5 and V is TRBV20-1; no firm D call. The length of the CDR3 is 14 residues. The germline V and J ends were trimmed by 4 bases and 0 bases, with 10 bases remaining between them. The germline V gene has CDR1 DFQATT and CDR2 SNEGSKA (reference sequence).